This TCR beta chain originates from a study of shared clonotypes between healthy human individuals. Worth noting for this clone: What it recognizes is unknown.

Study findings and constraints: Limited genetic and exposure-history diversity came from having few donors. Clonotypes shared by all four donors outscored non-shared clonotypes in generation probability. Shared across several donors were 4% to 6% of the naive CD4 clonotypes.

Positively selected for CCR7, the CD45RO-negative cells used as naive CD8 cells excluded terminally differentiated effector memory CD45RA+ cells. Generated by immunoSEQ multiplex PCR, the TCRdb table keeps only in-frame clones and is missing some. Among about 2 million clones listed, over 85% were seen once. Sequences were obtained from naive CD8+ T cells sorted from blood. This TCR derives from a man aged 18 to 29 in good health.

The chain's CDR3 is CASSQVARPDRGRTGELFF. DNA of the CDR3: TGCGCCAGCAGCCAAGTTGCCCGACCGGACAGGGGGAGAACCGGGGAGCTGTTTTTT. The chain employs TRBV4-1 and TRBJ2-2; 10 bases agree with TRBD1. The J segment lost 5 bases and the V segment lost 1 base, leaving 13 bases of the junction unmatched. This CDR3 comprises 19 residues. Looked up from germline, CDR1 is MGHRA and CDR2 is YSYEKL.